The 20 T cell receptor beta chains given below trace back to one sample, sequenced in a study of T cell responses to AZD1222 COVID-19 vaccine (dated by TCRdb to the early 2020s). The sample's time point label, in plain terms: baseline before first vaccination. The library came from the immunoSEQ multiplex PCR assay. TCRdb carries this immuneACCESS record with in-frame sequences only. Its versions omit some clonotypes, under half of them owing to an unresolved V gene in the studies checked, with the rest unexplained. For this sample there are roughly 100,000 clones; 84% appear just once. The top ten hold over 15% of the sample. Sequenced here: peripheral blood, sampled on day 0 of AZD1222 vaccination. The receptors shown here come from an adult in good health.

A few counts support this clone. This chain joins TRBV11-3 and TRBJ2-1; D is perhaps TRBD1 or TRBD2 (5 bases each). This CDR3 region has 16 residues. Germline assignment: CDR1 SGHNT and CDR2 YENEEA. V lost 5 bases and J 0 bases, leaving 14 bases between the germline ends. In nucleotides, the CDR3 is TGTGCCAGCAGCCCACAAGAGGGGAGCTCCTACAATGAGCAGTTCTTC. This translates into CASSPQEGSSYNEQFF.

This chain connects TRBV7-6 to TRBJ2-2; 8 nucleotides line up with TRBD1. Germline V CDR1 and CDR2: SGHVS, FNYEAQ. After removal of 5 bases from V and 5 bases from J, the junction contained 10 bases not matched to a gene. This CDR3 is built from 16 residues. The CDR3 is CASSPGTGIRTGELFF. Written as DNA, the CDR3 is TGTGCCAGCAGCCCCGGGACAGGCATTCGGACCGGGGAGCTGTTTTTT.

The chain carries TRBV9 and TRBJ2-7, with 7 bases lining up with TRBD2. The CDR3 runs to 17 residues. Germline V CDR1 and CDR2: SGDLS, YYNGEE. V was clipped by 3 bases and J by 1 base; unmatched bases: 13. The CDR3, as DNA: TGTGCCAGCAGCGGTAAGGACGCGGGAGTCCGGTCCTACGAGCAGTACTTC. Protein: CASSGKDAGVRSYEQYF.

The chain is built from TRBV24-1 and TRBJ2-5; possibly TRBD1 for D (6 bases). Germline V gene sequence: CDR1 KGHDR, CDR2 SFDVKD. V dropped 4 bases and J dropped 1 base, with 12 bases sitting between them. The CDR3 contains 15 residues. CDR3 coding DNA: TGTGCCACCAGTGACCCGGGACATCTCCAAGAGACCCAGTACTTC. This encodes CATSDPGHLQETQYF.

The chain combines TRBV7-6 with TRBJ2-2; 8 bases line up with TRBD2. Germline lookup yields CDR1 SGHVS and CDR2 FNYEAQ. Trimming removed 11 bases from V and 9 bases from J; junction bases left unmatched: 23. The CDR3 totals 17 residues. The CDR3 region is CAVGTLGVGGAPRELFF. CDR3 DNA sequence: TGTGCCGTGGGGACTTTGGGTGTCGGGGGGGCTCCCCGGGAGCTGTTTTTT.

This clone was recorded only once. The genes are TRBV9 and TRBJ2-1; 14 bases line up with TRBD2. CDR3 size: 18 residues. J gave up 7 bases and V 4 bases, and 13 bases lay outside the gene matches. Germline values: CDR1 SGDLS, CDR2 YYNGEE. The CDR3 region is CASSLGLAGGVGENEQFF. For the CDR3, the DNA is TGTGCCAGCAGCCTCGGACTAGCGGGAGGCGTGGGAGAGAATGAGCAGTTCTTC.

The sample holds one count of this clone. The CDR3 DNA follows: TGTGCCAGCAACGATAACACCGGGGAGCTGTTTTTT. It codes for CASNDNTGELFF. The rearrangement joins TRBV9 to TRBJ2-2; unclear D gene. The V end was cut by 6 bases, the J end by 2 bases, with 5 bases between. The germline V gene has CDR1 SGDLS and CDR2 YYNGEE. This CDR3 is built from 12 residues.

This rearrangement joins TRBV6-5 to TRBJ2-7; possibly TRBD1 for D (5 bases). Trimming took off 5 bases at V and 4 bases at J, with 9 bases between the two ends. The CDR3 length is 12 residues. Germline V gene sequence: CDR1 MNHEY, CDR2 SVGAGI. CDR3 region: CASSLTEYEQYF. DNA of the CDR3: TGTGCCAGCAGTCTGACAGAATACGAGCAGTACTTC.

The chain joins TRBV18 to TRBJ1-1; D is unclear. The V end was cut by 4 bases, the J end by 5 bases, with 11 bases between. The CDR3 runs to 13 residues. From germline, CDR1 is KGHSH and CDR2 LQKENI. The CDR3 coding sequence is TGTGCCAGCTCACTCGCAGGTGAGACTGAAGCTTTCTTT. This translates into CASSLAGETEAFF.

The chain is built from TRBV4-3 and TRBJ1-6; D is uncertain. The CDR3 has 16 amino acids. Trimming cost V 0 bases and J 9 bases, with 15 bases left between them. From germline, CDR1 is LGHNA and CDR2 YSLEER. This chain's CDR3 is CASSQDLGTFLSPLHF. CDR3 in DNA: TGCGCCAGCAGCCAAGATCTGGGCACCTTTCTTTCACCCCTCCACTTT.

This clone was counted a few times. The chain combines TRBV20-1 with TRBJ1-4; the match to TRBD1 covers 10 bases. Trimming at V came to 3 bases and at J to 8 bases, leaving 6 bases not matched to a gene. Germline V gene data show CDR1 as DFQATT and CDR2 as SNEGSKA (reference sequence). The CDR3 spans 14 residues. CDR3 bases: TGCAGTGCTAGTCGGACAGGGGGAGGCGAAAAACTGTTTTTT. Its protein product is CSASRTGGGEKLFF.

This clone has only one observation. The gene calls are TRBV28 and TRBJ2-7; 12 nucleotides line up with TRBD2. V trimming: 4 bases; J trimming: 6 bases; junction bases outside the gene matches: 4. CDR1 is MDHEN and CDR2 is SYDVKM in the germline V gene. CDR3 length: 14 amino acids. The CDR3 region is CASSSSGGAGEQYV. The CDR3 DNA reads TGTGCCAGCAGTTCTAGCGGGGGGGCGGGCGAGCAGTACGTC.

J is TRBJ1-2 and V is TRBV10-3; 9 positions match TRBD1. Per the germline V gene, CDR1 is ENHRY and CDR2 is SYGVKD. This CDR3 contains 15 residues. The trim removed 2 bases at V and 6 bases at J, leaving 7 bases unmatched. CDR3 protein: CAISEGPGQGNGYTF. The CDR3 bases are TGTGCCATCAGTGAGGGACCGGGACAGGGAAATGGCTACACCTTC.

This chain connects TRBV18 to TRBJ2-1, with D unclear. Trimming took 2 bases from V and 2 from J, leaving 7 bases between them. Germline CDR1 and CDR2: KGHSH and LQKENI. CDR3 length: 14 amino acids. The CDR3 sequence is CASSPKATYNEQFF. CDR3 bases: TGTGCCAGCTCACCAAAGGCAACCTACAATGAGCAGTTCTTC.

The chain uses TRBV3-1 (or the pseudogene TRBV3-2) and TRBJ2-1, with D tentatively TRBD2 (6 bases). The CDR3 has 16 residues. The germline V gene has CDR1 LGHDT and CDR2 YNNKEL (reference sequence). The V gene lost 2 bases and the J gene lost 6 bases, with 17 bases spanning the gap. CDR3 sequence reads: CASSQFYAGSSNEQFF. As DNA, the CDR3 is TGTGCCAGCAGCCAATTTTACGCGGGGTCGAGCAATGAGCAGTTCTTC.

The V and J genes are TRBV28 and TRBJ1-2, with D perhaps matching TRBD1 (6 bases). Germline lookup yields CDR1 MDHEN and CDR2 SYDVKM. The CDR3 is made up of 13 amino acids. The V and J ends lost 4 bases and 3 bases respectively, with 9 bases between them. The CDR3 region has the DNA TGTGCCAGCAGTTACAGGGTCCACTATGGCTACACCTTC. Its protein is CASSYRVHYGYTF.

In its sample, this clone was seen once. The V call is TRBV5-1, the J call TRBJ2-1; D ambiguous. V was cut by 4 bases and J by 9 bases, with 11 bases left in between. In germline, CDR1 is SGHRS, CDR2 YFSETQ. The CDR3 spans 12 residues. The CDR3 loop reads CASSPLDGEQFF. Here the CDR3 DNA reads TGCGCCAGCAGCCCCTTAGATGGTGAGCAGTTCTTC.

The chain carries TRBV24-1 and TRBJ2-7; TRBD2 agrees at 10 bases. The germline V gene encodes CDR1 KGHDR and CDR2 SFDVKD. The CDR3 runs 15 residues. The V segment lost 3 bases and the J segment 3 bases; nucleotides outside the gene matches: 4. Written as DNA, the CDR3 is TGTGCCACCAGTGATGTTGGGACTAGCGACTACGAGCAGTACTTC. This sequence encodes CATSDVGTSDYEQYF.

The chain carries TRBV10-1 and TRBJ2-1, with D possibly TRBD1 on 6 matching bases. The CDR3 has 14 residues. CDR1 is WNHNN, CDR2 SYGVQD, per germline (reference sequence). V dropped 7 bases and J dropped 9 bases, with 19 bases sitting between them. CDR3: CASMGQVASGEQFF. The CDR3 DNA reads TGCGCCAGCATGGGACAAGTAGCCAGCGGTGAGCAGTTCTTC.

This chain joins TRBV10-3 and TRBJ2-2, with D possibly TRBD2 on 5 matching bases. The CDR3 spans 15 residues. CDR1 and CDR2 from the germline V gene are ENHRY and SYGVKD. V gave up 3 bases and J gave up 2 bases, with 10 bases separating them. As DNA, the CDR3 is TGTGCCATCAGTGAAGGACGGGGAAACACCGGGGAGCTGTTTTTT. Its protein is CAISEGRGNTGELFF.